This TCR beta chain was sequenced in a study of cytomegalovirus exposure and HLA in healthy donors. Whole-study findings and limits: Clusters of TCRs from the first cohort tended to co-occur in the 120 validation repertoires (as a later analysis found).

Trimming removed 8 bases from V and 6 bases from J; junction bases left unmatched: 6. The CDR3 has 13 residues. Germline V gene sequence: CDR1 SGHTA, CDR2 FQGNSA. A few counts support this clone. Its antigen is not known. Sequencing was performed with immunoSEQ multiplex PCR; in TCRdb, only in-frame clones are kept and a portion is missing. The table has 190,000 or so clones, 65% to 90% seen once. The clonotype originates from a woman aged 30 to 39 in good health and CMV-seropositive. Sequencing was done on a sample of PBMCs. The J gene is TRBJ2-7, the V gene TRBV7-2; 11 positions match TRBD1. For the CDR3, the DNA is TGTGCCAGCTCACCGGGACAGGGGGTCGAGCAGTACTTC. This gives the protein CASSPGQGVEQYF. The complete variable domain, with remaining parts taken from reference TRBV7-2 and TRBJ2-7, reads GAGVSQSPSNKVTEKGKDVELRCDPISGHTALYWYRQSLGQGLEFLIYFQGNSAPDKSGLPSDRFSAERTGGSVSTLTIQRTQQEDSAVYLCASSPGQGVEQYFGPGTRLTVT.